This T cell receptor beta chain was sequenced for a study of cytomegalovirus exposure and HLA in healthy donors. Study-wide points: For TCR beta chains, V- and J-gene trimming was later linked to a missense DCLRE1C variant.

The PCR made use of 60 Vbeta and 13 Jbeta primers. Generated by immunoSEQ multiplex PCR, the TCRdb table keeps only in-frame clones and is missing some. The sample contains around 150,000 clones, 66% of which appear only once. As concerns this clone: The antigen is not known.

Trimming left V 0 bases short and J 7 bases short, with 18 bases between. Germline CDR1 and CDR2: SGHTA and FQGNSA. The CDR3 is made up of 16 amino acids. This sequence originates from a woman in her sixties or seventies in good health and CMV-seronegative. The J gene is TRBJ2-5, the V gene TRBV7-2; D perhaps matches TRBD1 (5 bases). The sequenced sample consisted of PBMCs. This CDR3 is CASSLAGAASRRTQYF. The CDR3 region has the DNA TGTGCCAGCAGCTTAGCTGGGGCGGCAAGTAGAAGGACCCAGTACTTC.